This TCR beta chain was retrieved from a study of T cells in localized non-small cell lung cancer. Whole-study findings and limits: The appearance of a median 57 of the top 100 tumor clones was seen in adjacent lung.

The germline V gene encodes CDR1 SGDLS and CDR2 YYNGEE. Trimming cost V 4 bases and J 1 base, with 7 bases left between them. The CDR3 loop spans 13 amino acids. Generated by immunoSEQ multiplex PCR, the TCRdb table keeps only in-frame clones and is missing some. The table has about 3,500 clones, about 20% seen once. This clone counts as medium-sized (0.01 to 0.1%). Its antigen is as yet unknown. The sequences come from lung tumor tissue, collected before any cancer treatment. The chain employs TRBV9 and TRBJ2-3; TRBD2 is a possible D gene (5 bases). The sequence came from a female donor at least 60 years old with stage II lung adenocarcinoma. The CDR3 DNA reads TGTGCCAGCAGCCCCGGGGGCACAGATACGCAGTATTTT. Residues: CASSPGGTDTQYF.